This TCR beta chain originates from a study of CXCR3-negative and CXCR3-positive naive CD8 T cells. Findings of the study overall: Greater hydrophobicity was found in TRB CDR3s of CXCR3-positive naive cells than of CXCR3-negative naive cells.

5' RACE that incorporated UMI labels was used to prepare the TRB cDNA libraries. TCRdb re-analyzed the 5' RACE reads; it lists each CDR3 protein once, without DNA. Found here are roughly 120,000 distinct CDR3 sequences; the top ten clones hold 0.5% to 0.75%. Germline lookup yields CDR1 SGDLS and CDR2 YYNGEE. The CDR3 sequence is 14 residues long. On this clonotype itself: Its specificity is unknown.

The sequence was collected from a human donor in good health. Some clones in this sample may be carry-over from other donors' samples. Specimen: naive CXCR3+ CD8+ T cells from blood. The subset was: CD45RO-CCR7+CD27+CD95- naive CD8+ T cells expressing CXCR3 (TNR3+). The chain recombines TRBV9 with TRBJ1-1; TCRdb calls TRBD1, which cannot be checked without DNA. The CDR3 sequence is CASSHEGGISEAFF.